These 28 T cell receptor beta chains originate from one sample sequenced in a study of brain T cells in children with intractable seizures. Sequencing was performed with immunoSEQ multiplex PCR; in TCRdb, only in-frame clones are kept and a portion is missing. The sample includes about 340,000 clones, over 90% of them seen just once. Time point defined: blood from clinic visit 5 months post-surgery; TSC patient then seizure free. The specimen was peripheral blood, collected 4 to 6 months after surgery. The receptors come from a boy under three years old with tuberous sclerosis and intractable seizures.

In nucleotides, the CDR3 is TGTGCCTGCGGAAGGACGGGAGATACGCAGTATTTT. Translation gives CACGRTGDTQYF. The chain uses TRBV6-5 and TRBJ2-3; D is unclear. V was pared by 11 bases and J by 5 bases, with 14 bases between. Germline values: CDR1 MNHEY, CDR2 SVGAGI. This CDR3 comprises 12 residues.

This sequence joins TRBV6-5 and TRBJ2-5, with D maybe TRBD1 (6 bases). Per germline, CDR1 MNHEY and CDR2 SVGAGI. This CDR3 has 15 residues. V lost 6 bases and J lost 5, with 19 bases in between. Here the CDR3 reads CASSNYRDVGETQYF. CDR3 in DNA: TGTGCCAGCAGCAATTACAGGGACGTAGGGGAGACCCAGTACTTC.

V and J are TRBV4-2 and TRBJ2-7, with TRBD2 matching 14 bases. Per the germline V gene, CDR1 is LGHNA and CDR2 is YNFKEQ. V lost 4 bases to trimming and J lost 2 bases; unmatched junction nucleotides: 10. CDR3 length: 18 amino acids. This chain's CDR3 is CASSLWTSGGTHAYEQYF. The CDR3 region has the DNA TGTGCCAGCAGCCTTTGGACTAGCGGGGGGACCCACGCCTACGAGCAGTACTTC.

The rearrangement joins TRBV24-1 to TRBJ2-5; 7 bases are a match to TRBD1. The V segment lost 2 bases and the J segment 1 base; nucleotides outside the gene matches: 9. The CDR3 runs 17 residues. CDR1 KGHDR and CDR2 SFDVKD come from the germline V gene. The CDR3 coding sequence is TGTGCCACCAGTGATTGGTACGGGGACAGCACCCAAGAGACCCAGTACTTC. Translated: CATSDWYGDSTQETQYF.

V gene TRBV1 combines with J gene TRBJ1-3; the table's TRBD1 call for D was not verified on the DNA. TRBV1 is recorded as a pseudogene. The CDR3 spans 16 residues. The CDR3 reads CTSSNGQGSSGNTIYF. DNA for the CDR3: TGCACCAGCAGCAACGGACAGGGGAGCTCTGGAAACACCATATATTTT.

This chain connects TRBV6-4 to TRBJ1-4, with 7 bases fitting TRBD1. V lost 6 bases to trimming and J lost 4 bases; unmatched junction nucleotides: 14. The germline CDR1 and CDR2 sequences are MRHNA and SNTAGT. The CDR3 is 17 amino acids. DNA for the CDR3: TGTGCCAGCAGCAAGGGAGCCTCCGGGACAGATAATGAAAAACTGTTTTTT. Encoded protein: CASSKGASGTDNEKLFF.

The J gene is TRBJ2-1, the V gene TRBV19; 12 bases are shared with TRBD2. The CDR3 loop spans 16 amino acids. Unmatched junction bases numbered 7, after V lost 3 bases and J lost 7 bases. Germline CDR1 is LNHDA and CDR2 is SQIVND (reference sequence). The CDR3 here is CASSIFPSGGANEQFF. CDR3 nucleotides: TGTGCCAGTAGTATCTTCCCTAGCGGGGGGGCGAATGAGCAGTTCTTC.

V is TRBV5-4 and J is TRBJ1-2, with a possible D match to TRBD1 (6 bases). Trimming shortened V by 5 bases and J by 2 bases, and 16 bases separated the two germline ends. CDR1 and CDR2 from the germline V gene are SGHNT and YYREEE (reference sequence). The CDR3 length is 15 residues. The CDR3: CASRVGRGANYGYTF. The CDR3 DNA reads TGTGCCAGCAGGGTCGGCCGGGGGGCCAACTATGGCTACACCTTC.

The rearrangement links TRBV4-1 to TRBJ1-2, with a tentative D call TRBD1 (5 bases). Germline V gives CDR1 MGHRA, CDR2 YSYEKL. CDR3 length: 14 amino acids. The V end lost 1 base, the J end lost 3 bases, and 9 bases lay between the germline ends. The CDR3 is CASSQGGGDYGYTF. CDR3 bases: TGCGCCAGCAGCCAAGGGGGCGGCGACTATGGCTACACCTTC.

This clone came up once. V is TRBV19 and J is TRBJ1-6; no clear D. The V end lost 0 bases, the J end lost 0 bases, and 12 bases lay between the germline ends. This CDR3 comprises 18 residues. CDR1 and CDR2 from the germline V gene are LNHDA and SQIVND (reference sequence). CDR3 in DNA: TGTGCCAGTAGTATAGATTTGACGACGGGCTCCTATAATTCACCCCTCCACTTT. Its protein product is CASSIDLTTGSYNSPLHF.

The chain joins TRBV5-5 to TRBJ2-1, with 10 bases lining up with TRBD1. The CDR3 contains 17 residues. The V gene end was trimmed by 4 bases and the J gene end by 10 bases; junction bases not matched to a gene: 17. CDR1 SGHKS and CDR2 YYEKEE come from the germline V gene (reference sequence). The DNA for the CDR3 is TGTGCCAGCAGCCTGAATCCCGGGACAGGGGACCTACCGGAGCAGTTCTTC. It specifies CASSLNPGTGDLPEQFF.

The chain uses TRBV23-1 and TRBJ2-7; D may match TRBD1 or TRBD2 (7 bases each). TRBV23-1 counts as an open reading frame of uncertain function. Trimming removed 5 bases at V and 2 bases at J, with 16 bases between. CDR3 length: 15 residues. The CDR3 reads CASSDDREGTYEQYF. In DNA, the CDR3 is TGCGCCAGCAGTGACGACAGGGAGGGGACCTACGAGCAGTACTTC.

The rearrangement links TRBV30 to TRBJ1-5; maybe TRBD1 (5 bases). The V gene's germline CDR1 is GTSNPN and CDR2 SVGIG (reference sequence). V was trimmed by 0 bases and J by 1 base, leaving 19 bases between them. This CDR3 spans 18 amino acids. CDR3 bases: TGTGCCTGGAGTGTACATAGGCATGGAGGGGTAAGCAATCAGCCCCAGCATTTT. Translated, it gives CAWSVHRHGGVSNQPQHF.

J is TRBJ1-3 and V is TRBV30, with 8 bases identical to TRBD1. The CDR3 has 16 residues. V gave up 0 bases and J gave up 4 bases; unmatched junction bases: 8. CDR1 and CDR2 (germline): GTSNPN, SVGIG (reference sequence). CDR3 DNA: TGTGCCTGGAGTGTACTTAGGACAGGGTCCGGAAACACCATATATTTT. Protein product: CAWSVLRTGSGNTIYF.

The V gene is TRBV5-4, the J gene TRBJ2-7; 9 bases are shared with TRBD1. CDR1 and CDR2 from the germline V gene are SGHNT and YYREEE (reference sequence). CDR3 length equals 17 residues. After removal of 1 base from V and 5 bases from J, the junction contained 13 bases not matched to a gene. Here the CDR3 reads CASSLSPGDREKHEQYF. CDR3 coding DNA: TGTGCCAGCAGCTTGTCCCCGGGGGACAGGGAGAAGCACGAGCAGTACTTC.

A single count supports this clone. The chain combines TRBV3-1 (or the pseudogene TRBV3-2) with TRBJ1-2; possible D gene TRBD1, 6 bases. CDR1 and CDR2 from the germline V gene are LGHDT and YNNKEL (reference sequence). Trimming removed 1 base at V and 4 bases at J, with 10 bases between. The CDR3 covers 14 residues. This chain's CDR3 is CASSQGGGLYGYTF. In DNA form, the CDR3 reads TGTGCCAGCAGCCAAGGGGGGGGCCTCTATGGCTACACCTTC.

V usage is TRBV4-1 and J usage is TRBJ2-3, with D perhaps matching TRBD1 (6 bases). This CDR3 comprises 17 residues. CDR1 is MGHRA and CDR2 is YSYEKL in the germline V gene. The V end lost 0 bases, the J end lost 8 bases, and 21 bases lay between the germline ends. The CDR3 DNA reads as TGCGCCAGCAGCCAAGATAGACGAACAGGGAAGTACGGTACGCAGTATTTT. It codes for CASSQDRRTGKYGTQYF.

Sample share makes this clone large. The J gene is TRBJ1-5, the V gene TRBV4-1, with D perhaps matching TRBD1 (6 bases). Trimming stripped 4 bases from V and 1 base from J, with 14 bases between. This CDR3 is built from 16 residues. Germline CDR1 and CDR2: MGHRA and YSYEKL. The CDR3 DNA follows: TGCGCCAGCAGCCTGTGGGAGGGACAAAGCAATCAGCCCCAGCATTTT. Its translation: CASSLWEGQSNQPQHF.

V and J are TRBV9 and TRBJ1-2; D remains ambiguous. The CDR3 covers 12 residues. Germline lookup yields CDR1 SGDLS and CDR2 YYNGEE. The ends were cut back, 0 bases at V and 7 bases at J, with 7 bases in the middle. The chain's CDR3 is CASSVGPGGYTF. CDR3 nucleotides: TGTGCCAGCAGCGTAGGACCGGGTGGCTACACCTTC.

This chain uses TRBV18 with TRBJ1-1; maybe TRBD1 (6 bases). With 4 bases removed from V and 3 bases from J, the gap between germline ends came to 18 bases. Germline V gene lookup returns CDR1 KGHSH and CDR2 LQKENI. The CDR3 consists of 16 residues. Here the CDR3 DNA reads TGTGCCAGCTCACGCTCGGTCCAGGGGAGGGACACTGAAGCTTTCTTT. Translated: CASSRSVQGRDTEAFF.

V usage is TRBV11-3 and J usage is TRBJ2-7, with TRBD2 matching 15 bases. Per the germline V gene, CDR1 is SGHNT and CDR2 is YENEEA. The V gene end was trimmed by 4 bases and the J gene end by 13 bases; junction bases not matched to a gene: 5. The CDR3 runs 13 residues. CDR3 in DNA: TGTGCCAGCAGCTCCGGACTAGCGGGAGGGCCTTACTTC. Translating gives CASSSGLAGGPYF.

The J gene is TRBJ1-3, the V gene TRBV11-2; 8 bases are shared with TRBD1. Trimming at V came to 7 bases and at J to 2 bases, leaving 4 bases not matched to a gene. The CDR3 is made up of 14 amino acids. Germline-derived CDR1 and CDR2 are SGHAT and FQNNGV. The CDR3 loop reads CASTQGAAGNTIYF. In DNA, the CDR3 is TGTGCCAGCACCCAGGGGGCAGCTGGAAACACCATATATTTT.

The J gene is TRBJ2-7, the V gene TRBV12-3 or TRBV12-4, with D possibly TRBD1 on 6 matching bases. The CDR3 is 12 residues long. V was trimmed by 4 bases and J by 2 bases, leaving 6 bases between them. The CDR3 DNA follows: TGTGCCAGCAGTTGGGACACCTACGAGCAGTACTTC. It is translated as CASSWDTYEQYF.

V is TRBV12-3 or TRBV12-4 and J is TRBJ2-1, with D uncertain. This CDR3 comprises 13 residues. The V gene lost 8 bases and the J gene lost 4 bases, with 12 bases spanning the gap. DNA for the CDR3: TGTGCCAGCCGATTCCCCTCATACAATGAGCAGTTCTTC. Translating it yields CASRFPSYNEQFF.

V usage is TRBV2 and J usage is TRBJ1-2; 7 bases fit TRBD1. The CDR3 length is 14 residues. V gave up 9 bases and J gave up 6 bases; unmatched junction bases: 13. CDR1 is SNHLY, CDR2 FYNNEI, per germline. The CDR3 DNA is TGTGCCAGTCACATAACAGGGGATTACAATGGCTACACCTTC. This codes for CASHITGDYNGYTF.

The genes are TRBV5-4 and TRBJ2-2; TRBD2 matches at 13 bases. Germline CDR1 and CDR2: SGHNT and YYREEE (reference sequence). The CDR3 is 17 amino acids. With 4 bases clipped from V and 6 bases from J, the junction kept 9 bases outside the gene matches. The CDR3 bases are TGTGCCAGCAGCAAGGAACTAGCGGGAGGGCCGGCCGGGGAGCTGTTTTTT. The encoded protein is CASSKELAGGPAGELFF.

This rearrangement joins TRBV3-1 (or the pseudogene TRBV3-2) to TRBJ1-2, with D hard to call. Germline V gene sequence: CDR1 LGHDT, CDR2 YNNKEL (reference sequence). V dropped 0 bases and J dropped 2 bases, with 10 bases sitting between them. The CDR3 contains 15 residues. The CDR3 DNA is TGTGCCAGCAGCCAAGACCTGACGGAGAACTATGGCTACACCTTC. It specifies CASSQDLTENYGYTF.

Only one count was recorded for this clone. This chain connects TRBV3-1 (or the pseudogene TRBV3-2) to TRBJ2-7; 8 bases fit TRBD1. Germline-derived CDR1 and CDR2 are LGHDT and YNNKEL (reference sequence). This CDR3 has 14 residues. V dropped 3 bases and J dropped 2; count of bases not matched to a gene: 3. In DNA form, the CDR3 reads TGTGCCAGCAGCCAGACAGGGGATCCCTACGAGCAGTACTTC. Its protein is CASSQTGDPYEQYF.